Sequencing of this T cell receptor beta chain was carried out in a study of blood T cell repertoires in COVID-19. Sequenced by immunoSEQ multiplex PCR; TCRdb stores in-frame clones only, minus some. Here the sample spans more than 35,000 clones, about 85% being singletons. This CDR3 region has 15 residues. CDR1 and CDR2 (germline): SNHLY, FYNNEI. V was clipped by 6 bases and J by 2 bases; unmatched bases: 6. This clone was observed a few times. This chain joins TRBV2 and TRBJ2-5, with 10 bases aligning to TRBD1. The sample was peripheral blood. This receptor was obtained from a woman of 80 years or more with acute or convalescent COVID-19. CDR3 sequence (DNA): TGTGCCAGCAGCCGGGACAGGGGACGACAAGAGACCCAGTACTTC. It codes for CASSRDRGRQETQYF.